This record concerns one T cell receptor (beta chain) sequence. Its specificity is unknown. The CDR3 runs 14 residues. V was clipped by 7 bases and J by 4 bases; unmatched bases: 7. Germline assignment: CDR1 KGHSH and CDR2 LQKENI. This specimen belongs to a study of OX40 agonist ivuxolimab in advanced cancers. Study results and caveats: Some of the nonresponding patients also showed low levels of normalized T-cell clonal expansion.

Clones were sequenced by immunoSEQ multiplex PCR, and TCRdb holds only the in-frame ones, with some missing. The table includes roughly 60,000 clones, 65% to 90% detected once. The clonotype was recovered from an adult with an advanced solid tumor such as melanoma, head and neck, liver or kidney cancer. The sequencing used CD4+ or CD8+ T cells sorted from blood, collected in a trial of the OX40 agonist ivuxolimab. V usage is TRBV18 and J usage is TRBJ2-4; TRBD1 matches 7 bases. In DNA, the CDR3 is TGTGCCAGCTTCGCCGGGACAGCGAAAAACATTCAGTACTTC. Translation: CASFAGTAKNIQYF. Looking up the rest from reference TRBV18 and TRBJ2-4 gives the full variable domain: NAGVMQNPRHLVRRRGQEARLRCSPMKGHSHVYWYRQLPEEGLKFMVYLQKENIIDESGMPKERFSAEFPKEGPSILRIQQVVRGDSAAYFCASFAGTAKNIQYFGAGTRLSVL.